These 4 T cell receptor beta chains originate from one sample sequenced in a study of CD8 T cells in Susac syndrome. After extraction with the RNeasy kit, roughly 0.5 to 1 ug of the RNA was reverse transcribed using random hexamers. Via MiXCR, TCRdb re-called the immunoSEQ multiplex PCR reads, giving one row per CDR3 protein. The repertoire holds about 280,000 distinct CDR3 sequences, with approximately 84% as singletons. The sequenced sample was CD8+ T cells from PBMCs. The source is a human donor with multiple sclerosis.

This clonotype was found a few times. This chain links TRBV11-1 with TRBJ2-3, with D possibly being TRBD1 (6 bases). From germline, CDR1 is SGHAT and CDR2 FQDESV (reference sequence). The length of the CDR3 is 15 residues. The ends were cut back, 6 bases at V and 3 bases at J, with 16 bases in the middle. The CDR3 nucleotides are TGTGCCAGCAGTCTCGACAGGTCAAGGACAGATACGCAGTATTTT. Its protein product is CASSLDRSRTDTQYF.

This chain uses TRBV6-5 with TRBJ2-3; tentative D call: TRBD1 (6 bases). The CDR3 runs 20 residues. CDR1 and CDR2 from the germline V gene are MNHEY and SVGAGI. V lost 2 bases, J lost 3 bases, and 27 bases lay in between. The CDR3 DNA sequence: TGTGCCAGCAGTTACGCGCATTCTATCCTCGGGACACCCAAAACAGATACGCAGTATTTT. The encoded protein is CASSYAHSILGTPKTDTQYF.

This sequence joins TRBV27 and TRBJ2-7, with TRBD2 identical over 10 bases. The CDR3 is 14 amino acids. Germline loops: CDR1 MNHEY, CDR2 SMNVEV (reference sequence). The J segment lost 7 bases and the V segment lost 5 bases, leaving 8 bases of the junction unmatched. CDR3 in DNA: TGTGCCAGCAGTCCCCTAGGACTAGCGGAGGAGCAGTACTTC. This translates into CASSPLGLAEEQYF.

The chain couples TRBV6-5 to TRBJ2-7; 7 bases map to TRBD2. CDR3 length: 16 amino acids. V gave up 0 bases and J gave up 1 base; unmatched junction bases: 6. Germline CDR1 is MNHEY and CDR2 is SVGAGI. The CDR3 reads CASSYSGLGLSYEQYF. The CDR3 coding sequence is TGTGCCAGCAGTTACTCCGGACTAGGGTTGTCCTACGAGCAGTACTTC.